This TCR beta chain was found in a study of technical replicates of blood from a few donors. Per the germline V gene, CDR1 is MNHNS and CDR2 is SASEGT. With 5 bases clipped from V and 1 base from J, the junction kept 4 bases outside the gene matches. The CDR3 runs 14 residues. This clone was seen a single time. Assay: immunoSEQ multiplex PCR; the TCRdb copy retains only in-frame clones and omits some. This table has 79,000 or so clones, about 90% appearing once. The sequenced sample consisted of T cells isolated from PBMCs. This chain connects TRBV6-1 to TRBJ1-1; 7 nucleotides match TRBD1. This TCR came from a human donor in good health. The CDR3, as DNA: TGTGCCAGCAGTACCGGGACAGCGAACACTGAAGCTTTCTTT. Amino acids: CASSTGTANTEAFF.